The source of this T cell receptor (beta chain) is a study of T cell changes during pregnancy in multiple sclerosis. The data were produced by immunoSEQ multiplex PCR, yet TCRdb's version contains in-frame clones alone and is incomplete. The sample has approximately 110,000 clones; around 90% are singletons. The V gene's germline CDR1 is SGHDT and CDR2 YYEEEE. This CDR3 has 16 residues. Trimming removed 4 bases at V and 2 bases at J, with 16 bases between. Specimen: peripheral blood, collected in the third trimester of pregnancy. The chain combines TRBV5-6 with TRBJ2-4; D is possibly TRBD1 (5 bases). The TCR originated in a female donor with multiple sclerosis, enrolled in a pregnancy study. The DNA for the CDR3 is TGTGCCAGCAGCCTACAGGTCCACCGAACCAAAAACATTCAGTACTTC. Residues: CASSLQVHRTKNIQYF.